These 11 T cell receptor beta chains originate from one sample sequenced in a study of graft-versus-host responses after intestinal transplantation. TCRdb's copy holds only in-frame clones and misses some; the assay was immunoSEQ multiplex PCR. The sample shows about 85,000 clones, approximately 90% of them seen only once. Their specific antigens are unknown. The material sequenced was unstimulated CD8+ T cells sorted from spleen or lymph node cells, taken before transplant. These receptors were obtained from a human donor who was the organ donor for an intestinal transplant.

The genes are TRBV19 and TRBJ1-5; 10 bases are a match to TRBD1. CDR3 length: 14 residues. With 8 bases clipped from V and 3 bases from J, the junction kept 4 bases outside the gene matches. Germline V gene data show CDR1 as LNHDA and CDR2 as SQIVND (reference sequence). CDR3 nucleotides: TGTGCCAGTTGGACAGGGGGACTCAATCAGCCCCAGCATTTT. It codes for CASWTGGLNQPQHF.

The V and J genes are TRBV27 and TRBJ2-7; TRBD2 aligns across 10 bases. This CDR3 contains 17 residues. Germline V gene lookup returns CDR1 MNHEY and CDR2 SMNVEV (reference sequence). V gave up 6 bases and J gave up 0 bases; unmatched junction bases: 11. The DNA of the CDR3 is TGTGCCAGCAGCTCATTCCTAGCGGGAGCTAGCTCCTACGAGCAGTACTTC. Translating it yields CASSSFLAGASSYEQYF.

The chain employs TRBV4-1 and TRBJ2-3; no definite D call. The CDR3 is 15 residues long. Germline loops: CDR1 MGHRA, CDR2 YSYEKL. Trimming pared 0 bases from V and 4 bases from J, leaving 11 bases between. CDR3 sequence: CASSQEAVVPDTQYF. CDR3 coding DNA: TGCGCCAGCAGCCAAGAGGCAGTCGTCCCAGATACGCAGTATTTT.

The rearrangement joins TRBV6-5 to TRBJ1-2, with D unclear. Trimming left V 5 bases short and J 8 bases short, with 15 bases between. The length of the CDR3 is 13 residues. CDR1 is MNHEY, CDR2 SVGAGI, per germline. The CDR3 DNA reads TGTGCCAGCAGTCACCCCTTAATTGAAGGCTACACCTTC. This translates into CASSHPLIEGYTF.

In its sample, this clone was seen once. The chain has TRBV28 and TRBJ1-2; TRBD1 agrees at 9 bases. The length of the CDR3 is 15 residues. V trimming: 6 bases; J trimming: 4 bases; junction bases outside the gene matches: 9. Germline V gene lookup returns CDR1 MDHEN and CDR2 SYDVKM. Written as DNA, the CDR3 is TGTGCCAGCAGCGAGACAGGGGGAATAGGCTATGGCTACACCTTC. This codes for CASSETGGIGYGYTF.

The chain recombines TRBV11-3 with TRBJ2-4, with TRBD2 matching over 7 bases. The CDR3 runs to 16 residues. The junction had 4 bases not matched to a gene; V was cut back by 2 bases and J by 0 bases. Germline CDR1 is SGHNT and CDR2 is YENEEA. The CDR3 spells CASSLRAGLAKNIQYF. The CDR3 DNA follows: TGTGCCAGCAGCTTACGAGCGGGGCTAGCCAAAAACATTCAGTACTTC.

This chain links TRBV19 with TRBJ2-7; a weak D match, TRBD1 (6 bases). Between the trimmed V and J ends, which lost 4 bases and 5 bases, there was a span of 9 bases. The CDR3 has 12 amino acids. Looked up from germline, CDR1 is LNHDA and CDR2 is SQIVND (reference sequence). For the CDR3, the DNA is TGTGCCAGTAGTAGAAACAGGGACGAGCAGTACTTC. The encoded protein is CASSRNRDEQYF.

The chain has TRBV5-6 and TRBJ2-7; 10 bases fit TRBD2. Germline V gives CDR1 SGHDT, CDR2 YYEEEE. After removal of 2 bases from V and 2 bases from J, the junction contained 1 base not matched to a gene. The CDR3 loop spans 14 amino acids. The CDR3: CASSFGLAAYEQYF. The CDR3 DNA follows: TGTGCCAGCAGCTTCGGACTAGCGGCCTACGAGCAGTACTTC.

This sequence joins TRBV14 and TRBJ2-1; 7 bases agree with TRBD1. The V segment lost 6 bases and the J segment 4 bases; nucleotides outside the gene matches: 6. This CDR3 has 14 residues. Germline V gene data show CDR1 as SGHDN and CDR2 as FVKESK. The CDR3 sequence is CASSPGTAYNEQFF. The CDR3 DNA reads as TGTGCCAGCAGTCCCGGGACAGCTTACAATGAGCAGTTCTTC.

For this clone: The sample holds other DNA sequences that translate to the same CDR3. The genes are TRBV7-9 and TRBJ2-7, with D possibly matching TRBD2 (6 bases). V lost 0 bases and J lost 1, with 16 bases in between. This CDR3 comprises 17 residues. Germline V lookup: CDR1 SEHNR, CDR2 FQNEAQ (reference sequence). CDR3 residues: CASSLARDFFLSYEQYF. CDR3 sequence (DNA): TGTGCCAGCAGCTTAGCGAGGGACTTTTTTCTTTCCTACGAGCAGTACTTC. The whole variable domain, filled in from reference TRBV7-9 and TRBJ2-7, reads DTGVSQNPRHKITKRGQNVTFRCDPISEHNRLYWYRQTLGQGPEFLTYFQNEAQLEKSRLLSDRFSAERPKGSFSTLEIQRTEQGDSAMYLCASSLARDFFLSYEQYFGPGTRLTVT.

As to this clone: The junction differs from germline at one of its ends, possibly a read error. This rearrangement joins TRBV15 to TRBJ1-4, with 7 positions matching TRBD1. Germline lookup yields CDR1 LNHNV and CDR2 YYDKDF (reference sequence). CDR3 size: 14 residues. The CDR3 nucleotides are TGTGCCACCGGCAGCAGCCGGGACAGTGAAAAACTGTTTTTT. This gives the protein CATGSSRDSEKLFF.